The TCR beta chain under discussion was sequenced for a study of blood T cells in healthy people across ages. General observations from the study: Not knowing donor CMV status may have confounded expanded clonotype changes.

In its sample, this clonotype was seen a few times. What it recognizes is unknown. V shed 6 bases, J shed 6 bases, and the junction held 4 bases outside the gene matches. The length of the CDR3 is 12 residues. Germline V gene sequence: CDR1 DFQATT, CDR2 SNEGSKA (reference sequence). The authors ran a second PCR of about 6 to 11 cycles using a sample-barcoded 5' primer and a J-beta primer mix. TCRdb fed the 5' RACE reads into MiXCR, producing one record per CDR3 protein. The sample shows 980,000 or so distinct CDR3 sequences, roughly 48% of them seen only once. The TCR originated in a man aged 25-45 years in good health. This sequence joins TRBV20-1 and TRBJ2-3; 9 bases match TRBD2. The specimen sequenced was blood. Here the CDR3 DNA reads TGCAGTGCCGGGACTAGCCCCGATACGCAGTATTTT. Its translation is CSAGTSPDTQYF.